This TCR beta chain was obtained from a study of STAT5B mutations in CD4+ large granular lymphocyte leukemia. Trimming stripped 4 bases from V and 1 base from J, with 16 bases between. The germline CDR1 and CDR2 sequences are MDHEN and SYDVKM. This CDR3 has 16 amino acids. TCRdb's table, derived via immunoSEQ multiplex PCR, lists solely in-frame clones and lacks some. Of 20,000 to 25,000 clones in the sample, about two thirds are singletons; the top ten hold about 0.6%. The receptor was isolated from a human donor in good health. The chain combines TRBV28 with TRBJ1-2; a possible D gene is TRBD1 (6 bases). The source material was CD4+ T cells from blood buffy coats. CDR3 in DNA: TGTGCCAGCAGTTCAGCCCCAGGGGCTAATAACTATGGCTACACCTTC. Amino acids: CASSSAPGANNYGYTF.